This entry concerns a single T cell receptor (beta chain). Its antigen remains unknown. From germline, CDR1 is SGHDT and CDR2 YYEEEE. This CDR3 spans 13 amino acids. J gave up 4 bases and V 2 bases, and 3 bases lay outside the gene matches. The sample is drawn from a study of Tregs in tolerant kidney transplant recipients. General study findings and limits: Some patients' samples used different primers over time, so nucleotide sequences weren't comparable. The most relevant donor-specific Treg TCRbeta repertoire apparently came from expansion with activated donor B cells.

The nonmyeloablative bone marrow transplants came from related graft donors, with transient mixed chimerism. Thawed PBMCs were FACS-sorted into unstimulated CD4+CD25+CD127- regulatory T cells, CD4+CD25- non-regulatory cells, CD4 and CD8 cells. Sequenced by immunoSEQ multiplex PCR; TCRdb stores in-frame clones only, minus some. The sample gives fewer than 60,000 clones, approximately 90% of which show up once; approximately 14% is in the top ten. The specimen was CD8+ T cells from blood (PBMCs), collected 24 months after the transplant. This sequence was found in a human patient who received a combined kidney and bone marrow transplant. Part of the T cells may come from the graft donor. The V and J genes are TRBV5-6 and TRBJ2-7; 7 nucleotides align to TRBD1. The CDR3 coding sequence is TGTGCCAGCAGCTTAGGGACAGTGTACGAGCAGTACTTC. Encoded protein: CASSLGTVYEQYF.